This T cell receptor (beta chain) was identified during a study of radiation and T cells in renal cell carcinoma. Broader study findings: From baseline, blood top tumor clonotypes peaked at 2 weeks post-radiation.

Specified time point: baseline pretreatment blood. The treatment denotes: 15 Gy SBRT to primary tumor, nephrectomy 4 weeks later. After SBRT, blood was collected at 2 and 4 weeks, plus baseline. Clear cell pathology was present in this patient's renal cell carcinoma. V was cut by 7 bases and J by 7 bases, with 19 bases left in between. CDR3 length: 15 amino acids. Germline assignment: CDR1 MNHEY and CDR2 SVGAGI. The method was immunoSEQ multiplex PCR; TCRdb's version includes in-frame clones alone and lacks a portion of them. The sample has approximately 110,000 clones; around 84% are singletons. About this clone itself: Its matching antigen is unknown.

V usage is TRBV6-5 and J usage is TRBJ1-4; D might be TRBD1 (5 bases). The sequence derives from a woman aged 55-75 years with renal cell carcinoma. The sequenced sample was blood, obtained from a patient whose treatment included radiotherapy and nephrectomy. Here the CDR3 reads CASTRSGRGSEKLFF. CDR3 DNA: TGTGCCAGCACCCGATCGGGGAGGGGAAGTGAAAAACTGTTTTTT.